The next 9 T cell receptor beta chains were all read from a single sample in a study of response to subunit inactivated influenza vaccine. Via MiXCR, TCRdb re-called the RT-PCR reads, giving one row per CDR3 protein. The sample lists 600,000 to 700,000 distinct CDR3 sequences; approximately 14% were seen once. This material consisted of PBMCs from blood, taken less than 15 days before vaccination. Receptors were obtained from a man aged 50-60 years who received an inactivated influenza vaccine.

This clonotype has a count of ten or more. The genes are TRBV5-1 and TRBJ1-1; D remains ambiguous. CDR3 length equals 16 residues. V dropped 7 bases and J dropped 3 bases, with 22 bases sitting between them. Germline CDR1 is SGHRS and CDR2 is YFSETQ. The CDR3 DNA follows: TGCGCCAGCTACGAGGGATTGGGGTTTTCGTACACTGAAGCTTTCTTT. Residues: CASYEGLGFSYTEAFF.

The V call is TRBV6-6, the J call TRBJ2-2, with no clear D. V shed 2 bases and J shed 9 bases, with 10 bases lying between them. Germline-derived CDR1 and CDR2 are MNHNY and SVGAGI (reference sequence). CDR3 length: 13 amino acids. CDR3 in DNA: TGTGCCAGCAGTTACGTAGGCCCCCGGGAGCTGTTTTTT. As protein: CASSYVGPRELFF.

The chain couples TRBV4-3 to TRBJ1-2; TRBD1 agrees at 8 bases. The CDR3 is 16 amino acids. The germline gives CDR1 LGHNA, CDR2 YSLEER. V dropped 0 bases and J dropped 4; count of bases not matched to a gene: 7. The CDR3 nucleotides read TGCGCCAGCAGCCAAGATGGGACAGGTGGCGGCTATGGCTACACCTTC. Its protein is CASSQDGTGGGYGYTF.

The chain employs TRBV5-1 and TRBJ2-3, with D perhaps matching TRBD1 or TRBD2 (5 bases each). Between the trimmed V and J ends, which lost 4 bases and 2 bases, there was a span of 14 bases. The germline V gene has CDR1 SGHRS and CDR2 YFSETQ. The CDR3 covers 15 residues. The CDR3 is CASSPGPSITDTQYF. CDR3 nucleotides: TGCGCCAGCAGCCCGGGGCCTAGCATCACAGATACGCAGTATTTT. Full variable domain (rest looked up from reference TRBV5-1 and TRBJ2-3): KAGVTQTPRYLIKTRGQQVTLSCSPISGHRSVSWYQQTPGQGLQFLFEYFSETQRNKGNFPGRFSGRQFSNSRSEMNVSTLELGDSALYLCASSPGPSITDTQYFGPGTRLTVL.

This clonotype has a handful of counts. V is TRBV13 and J is TRBJ2-3; TRBD2 matches at 8 bases. V trimming: 0 bases; J trimming: 4 bases; junction bases outside the gene matches: 3. Germline CDR1 and CDR2: PRHDT and FYEKMQ (reference sequence). This CDR3 is built from 15 residues. The CDR3 here is CASSLGAGGADTQYF. CDR3 nucleotide sequence: TGTGCCAGCAGCTTAGGTGCGGGGGGCGCAGATACGCAGTATTTT.

This chain uses TRBV7-3 with TRBJ2-1, with TRBD2 identical over 10 bases. The germline gives CDR1 SGHTA, CDR2 FQGTGA. This CDR3 comprises 15 residues. The V segment lost 2 bases and the J segment 7 bases; nucleotides outside the gene matches: 5. DNA of the CDR3: TGTGCCAGCAGCTTACACTCTAGCGGGAGTAATGAGCAGTTCTTC. Its translation: CASSLHSSGSNEQFF.

The V gene is TRBV5-1, the J gene TRBJ2-5; 8 nucleotides align to TRBD1. CDR3 size: 15 residues. Germline V gene lookup returns CDR1 SGHRS and CDR2 YFSETQ. Germline trimming cut 4 bases from V and 4 bases from J; bases unmatched to any gene: 9. In nucleotides, the CDR3 is TGCGCCAGCAGCGGGTGGACAGGGCTTTCAGAGACCCAGTACTTC. Translated: CASSGWTGLSETQYF. Using reference TRBV5-1 and TRBJ2-5 for the parts outside the CDR3, the full variable domain is KAGVTQTPRYLIKTRGQQVTLSCSPISGHRSVSWYQQTPGQGLQFLFEYFSETQRNKGNFPGRFSGRQFSNSRSEMNVSTLELGDSALYLCASSGWTGLSETQYFGPGTRLLVL.

This clonotype has more than one count but fewer than ten. CDR3 bases: TGCAGCGCCAGGACAGGGGGATTCTATGGCTACACCTTC. Its translation is CSARTGGFYGYTF. This chain links TRBV29-1 with TRBJ1-2; 10 bases align to TRBD1. Germline V lookup: CDR1 SQVTM, CDR2 ANQGSEA. The CDR3 sequence is 13 residues long. Trimming removed 7 bases from V and 4 bases from J; junction bases left unmatched: 6.

Only a few counts were recorded for this clonotype. V gene TRBV18 combines with J gene TRBJ1-4; D gene ambiguous. CDR3 size: 16 residues. Deletions cut 2 bases from V and 0 bases from J, with 10 bases between. Germline V gene data show CDR1 as KGHSH and CDR2 as LQKENI. The CDR3 spells CASSPKAQATNEKLFF. The DNA for the CDR3 is TGTGCCAGCTCACCAAAAGCCCAGGCAACTAATGAAAAACTGTTTTTT.